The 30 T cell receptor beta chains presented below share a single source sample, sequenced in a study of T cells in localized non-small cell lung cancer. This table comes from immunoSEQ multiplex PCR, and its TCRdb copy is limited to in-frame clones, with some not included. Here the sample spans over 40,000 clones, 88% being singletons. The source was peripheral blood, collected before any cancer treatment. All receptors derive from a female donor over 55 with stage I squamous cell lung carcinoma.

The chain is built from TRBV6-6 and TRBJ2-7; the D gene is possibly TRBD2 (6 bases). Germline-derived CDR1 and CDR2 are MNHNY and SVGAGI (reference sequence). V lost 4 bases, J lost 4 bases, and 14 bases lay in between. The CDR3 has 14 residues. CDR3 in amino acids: CASSSGGRRYEQYF. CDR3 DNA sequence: TGTGCCAGCAGTTCAGGAGGGAGAAGGTACGAGCAGTACTTC.

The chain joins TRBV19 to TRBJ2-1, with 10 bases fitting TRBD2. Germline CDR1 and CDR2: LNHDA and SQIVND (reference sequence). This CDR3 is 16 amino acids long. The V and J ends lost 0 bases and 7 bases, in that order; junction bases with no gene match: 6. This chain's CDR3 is CASSIDWSGRGNEQFF. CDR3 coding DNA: TGTGCCAGTAGTATAGATTGGAGCGGGAGGGGGAATGAGCAGTTCTTC.

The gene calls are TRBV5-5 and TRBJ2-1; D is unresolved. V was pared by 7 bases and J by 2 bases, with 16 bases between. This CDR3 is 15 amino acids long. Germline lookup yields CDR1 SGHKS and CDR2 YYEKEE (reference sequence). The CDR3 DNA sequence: TGTGCCAGCGCGAGAAACGGAGACGCCTACAATGAGCAGTTCTTC. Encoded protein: CASARNGDAYNEQFF.

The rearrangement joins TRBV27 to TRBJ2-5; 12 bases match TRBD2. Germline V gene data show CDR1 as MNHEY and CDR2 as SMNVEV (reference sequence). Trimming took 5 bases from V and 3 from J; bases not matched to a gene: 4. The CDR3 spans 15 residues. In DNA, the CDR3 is TGTGCCAGCAGTGGACTAGCGGGAAGAGAAGAGACCCAGTACTTC. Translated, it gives CASSGLAGREETQYF.

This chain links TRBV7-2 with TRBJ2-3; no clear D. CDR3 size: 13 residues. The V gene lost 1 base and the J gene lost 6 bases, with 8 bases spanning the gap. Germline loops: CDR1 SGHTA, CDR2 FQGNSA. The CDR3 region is CASSLGASDTQYF. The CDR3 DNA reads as TGTGCCAGCAGCTTAGGAGCTTCTGATACGCAGTATTTT. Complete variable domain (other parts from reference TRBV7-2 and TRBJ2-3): GAGVSQSPSNKVTEKGKDVELRCDPISGHTALYWYRQSLGQGLEFLIYFQGNSAPDKSGLPSDRFSAERTGGSVSTLTIQRTQQEDSAVYLCASSLGASDTQYFGPGTRLTVL.

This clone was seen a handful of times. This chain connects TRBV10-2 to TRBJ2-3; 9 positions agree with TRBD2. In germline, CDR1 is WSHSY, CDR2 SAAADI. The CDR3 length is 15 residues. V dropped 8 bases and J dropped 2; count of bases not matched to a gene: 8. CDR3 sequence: CASYPSGTYTDTQYF. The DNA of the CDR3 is TGCGCCAGCTACCCTAGCGGGACATACACAGATACGCAGTATTTT.

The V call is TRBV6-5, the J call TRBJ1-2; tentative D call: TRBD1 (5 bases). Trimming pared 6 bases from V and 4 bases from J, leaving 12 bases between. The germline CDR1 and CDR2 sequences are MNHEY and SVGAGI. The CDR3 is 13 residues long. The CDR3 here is CASSPGRGYGYTF. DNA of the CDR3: TGTGCCAGCAGCCCCGGGAGGGGCTATGGCTACACCTTC.

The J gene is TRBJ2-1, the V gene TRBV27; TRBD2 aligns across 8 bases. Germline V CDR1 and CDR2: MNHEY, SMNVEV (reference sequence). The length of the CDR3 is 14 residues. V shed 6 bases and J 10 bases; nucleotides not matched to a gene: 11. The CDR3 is CASRSSGGGGEQFF. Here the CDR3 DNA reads TGTGCCAGCAGGAGTTCGGGAGGGGGTGGGGAGCAGTTCTTC.

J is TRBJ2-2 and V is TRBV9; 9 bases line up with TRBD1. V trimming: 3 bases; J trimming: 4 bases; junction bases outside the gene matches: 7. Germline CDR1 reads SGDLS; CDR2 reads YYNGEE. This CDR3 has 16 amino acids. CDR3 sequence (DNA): TGTGCCAGCAGCGGGGACAGGGAATTAGTCACCGGGGAGCTGTTTTTT. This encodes CASSGDRELVTGELFF.

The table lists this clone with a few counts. In DNA form, the CDR3 reads TGTGCCAGCCGGACAGGGCCTCAAGAGACCCAGTACTTC. Protein sequence: CASRTGPQETQYF. The chain joins TRBV28 to TRBJ2-5; 8 nucleotides align to TRBD1. This CDR3 is built from 13 residues. With V trimmed by 8 bases and J by 2 bases, 4 bases remained unmatched. The V gene's germline CDR1 is MDHEN and CDR2 SYDVKM.

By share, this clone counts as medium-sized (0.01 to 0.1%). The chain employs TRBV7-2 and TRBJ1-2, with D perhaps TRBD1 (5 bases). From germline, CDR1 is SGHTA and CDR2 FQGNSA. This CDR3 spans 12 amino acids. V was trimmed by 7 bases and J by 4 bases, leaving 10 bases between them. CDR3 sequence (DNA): TGTGCCAGCAAAGGCAGGGCCTATGGCTACACCTTC. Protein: CASKGRAYGYTF.

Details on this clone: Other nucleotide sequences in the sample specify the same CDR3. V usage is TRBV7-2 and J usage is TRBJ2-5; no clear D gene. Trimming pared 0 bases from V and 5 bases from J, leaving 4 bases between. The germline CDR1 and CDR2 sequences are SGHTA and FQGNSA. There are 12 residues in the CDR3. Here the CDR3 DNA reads TGTGCCAGCAGCTTAGCTCTTGAGACCCAGTACTTC. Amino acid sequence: CASSLALETQYF.

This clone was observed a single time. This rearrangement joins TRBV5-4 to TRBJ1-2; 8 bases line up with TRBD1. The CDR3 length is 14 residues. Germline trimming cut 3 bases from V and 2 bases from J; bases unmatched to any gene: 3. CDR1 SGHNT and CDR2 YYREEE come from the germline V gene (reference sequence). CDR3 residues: CASSSGDRNYGYTF. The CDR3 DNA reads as TGTGCCAGCAGCTCCGGGGACAGGAACTATGGCTACACCTTC.

The CDR3 DNA reads as TGTGCCAGCAGGACCGAACCGAACACCGGGGAGCTGTTTTTT. Translation gives CASRTEPNTGELFF. The V gene is TRBV27, the J gene TRBJ2-2; D gene uncertain. The CDR3 length is 14 residues. The germline CDR1 and CDR2 sequences are MNHEY and SMNVEV (reference sequence). V was cut by 6 bases and J by 0 bases, with 8 bases left in between.

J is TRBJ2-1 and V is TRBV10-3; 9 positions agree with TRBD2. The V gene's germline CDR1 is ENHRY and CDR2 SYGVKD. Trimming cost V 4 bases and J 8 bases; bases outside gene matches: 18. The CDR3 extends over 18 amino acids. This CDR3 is CAISAPAGDSGRTDEQFF. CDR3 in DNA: TGTGCCATCAGTGCCCCCGCTGGGGATAGCGGGAGAACGGATGAGCAGTTCTTC.

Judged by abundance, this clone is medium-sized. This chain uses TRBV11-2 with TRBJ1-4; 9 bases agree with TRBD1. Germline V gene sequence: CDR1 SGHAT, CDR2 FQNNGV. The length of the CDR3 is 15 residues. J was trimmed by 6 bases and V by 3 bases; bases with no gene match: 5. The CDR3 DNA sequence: TGTGCCAGCAGCTTCGGGACAGGGATCGATGAAAAACTGTTTTTT. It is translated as CASSFGTGIDEKLFF.

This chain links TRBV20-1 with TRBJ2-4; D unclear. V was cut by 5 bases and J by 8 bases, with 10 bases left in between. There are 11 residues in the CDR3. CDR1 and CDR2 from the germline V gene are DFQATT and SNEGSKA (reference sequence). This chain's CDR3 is CSAGPRDIQYF. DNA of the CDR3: TGCAGTGCTGGACCCCGGGACATTCAGTACTTC.

The CDR3 region has the DNA TGCGCCAGCAGCGTGTCCCCCGGGGGGGTGGGCGAGCAGTACTTC. Translating it yields CASSVSPGGVGEQYF. The chain is built from TRBV5-1 and TRBJ2-7; 8 nucleotides agree with TRBD2. Trimming at V came to 4 bases and at J to 6 bases, leaving 12 bases not matched to a gene. CDR1 and CDR2 from the germline V gene are SGHRS and YFSETQ. The CDR3 has 15 amino acids.

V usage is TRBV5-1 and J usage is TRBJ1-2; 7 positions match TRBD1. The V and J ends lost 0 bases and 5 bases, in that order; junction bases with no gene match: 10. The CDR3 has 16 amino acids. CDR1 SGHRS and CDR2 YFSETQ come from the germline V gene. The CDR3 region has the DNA TGCGCCAGCAGCTTGGAGGCAGGGGGTTTTCCTTATGGCTACACCTTC. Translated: CASSLEAGGFPYGYTF. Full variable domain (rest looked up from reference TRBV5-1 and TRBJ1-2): KAGVTQTPRYLIKTRGQQVTLSCSPISGHRSVSWYQQTPGQGLQFLFEYFSETQRNKGNFPGRFSGRQFSNSRSEMNVSTLELGDSALYLCASSLEAGGFPYGYTFGSGTRLTVV.

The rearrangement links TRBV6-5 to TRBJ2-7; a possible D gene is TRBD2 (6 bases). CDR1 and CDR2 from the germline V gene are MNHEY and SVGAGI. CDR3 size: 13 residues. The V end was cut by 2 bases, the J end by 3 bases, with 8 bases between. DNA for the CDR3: TGTGCCAGCAGTTACGGTAGCGGCTACGAGCAGTACTTC. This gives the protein CASSYGSGYEQYF.

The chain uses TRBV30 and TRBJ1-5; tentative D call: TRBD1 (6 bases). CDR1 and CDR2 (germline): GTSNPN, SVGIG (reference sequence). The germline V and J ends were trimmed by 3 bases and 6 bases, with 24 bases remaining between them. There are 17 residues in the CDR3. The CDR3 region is CAWSPISQTGRGQPQHF. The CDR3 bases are TGTGCCTGGAGCCCTATTTCTCAAACAGGGAGAGGTCAGCCCCAGCATTTT.

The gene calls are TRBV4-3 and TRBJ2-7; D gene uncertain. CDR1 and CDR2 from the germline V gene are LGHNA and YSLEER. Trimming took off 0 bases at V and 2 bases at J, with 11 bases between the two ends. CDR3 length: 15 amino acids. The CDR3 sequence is CASSQEWVRTYEQYF. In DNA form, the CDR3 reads TGCGCCAGCAGCCAAGAGTGGGTTCGCACCTACGAGCAGTACTTC.

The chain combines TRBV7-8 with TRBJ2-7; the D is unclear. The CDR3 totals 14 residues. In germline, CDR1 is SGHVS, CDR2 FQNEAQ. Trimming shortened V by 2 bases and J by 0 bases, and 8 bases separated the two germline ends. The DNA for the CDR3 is TGTGCCAGCAGCTTAAGGACGGTCTCCTACGAGCAGTACTTC. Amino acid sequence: CASSLRTVSYEQYF.

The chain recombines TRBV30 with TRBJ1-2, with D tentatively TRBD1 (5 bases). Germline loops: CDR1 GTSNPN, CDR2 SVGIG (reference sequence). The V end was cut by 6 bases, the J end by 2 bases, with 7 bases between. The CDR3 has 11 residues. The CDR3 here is CACWDNYGYTF. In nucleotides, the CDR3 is TGTGCCTGCTGGGACAACTATGGCTACACCTTC.

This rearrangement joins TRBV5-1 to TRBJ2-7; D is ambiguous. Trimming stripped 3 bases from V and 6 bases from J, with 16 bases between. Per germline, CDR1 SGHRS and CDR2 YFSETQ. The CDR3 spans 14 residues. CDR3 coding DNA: TGCGCCAGCAGCTACCAGTCGGAATCAGGCGAGCAGTACTTC. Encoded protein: CASSYQSESGEQYF.

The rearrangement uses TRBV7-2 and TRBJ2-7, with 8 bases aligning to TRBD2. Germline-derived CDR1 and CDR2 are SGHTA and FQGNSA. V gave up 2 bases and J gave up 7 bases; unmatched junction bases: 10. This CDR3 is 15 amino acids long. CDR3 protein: CASSLTRLAQDEQYF. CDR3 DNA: TGTGCCAGCAGCTTAACCAGACTAGCGCAGGATGAGCAGTACTTC.

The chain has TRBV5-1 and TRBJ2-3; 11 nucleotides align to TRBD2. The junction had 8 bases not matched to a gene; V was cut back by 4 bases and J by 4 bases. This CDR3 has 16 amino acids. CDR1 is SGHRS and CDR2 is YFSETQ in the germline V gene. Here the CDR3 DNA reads TGCGCCAGCAGCCCCCTTAGCGGGAGGGCCGCAGATACGCAGTATTTT. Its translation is CASSPLSGRAADTQYF. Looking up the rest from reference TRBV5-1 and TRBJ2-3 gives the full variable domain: KAGVTQTPRYLIKTRGQQVTLSCSPISGHRSVSWYQQTPGQGLQFLFEYFSETQRNKGNFPGRFSGRQFSNSRSEMNVSTLELGDSALYLCASSPLSGRAADTQYFGPGTRLTVL.

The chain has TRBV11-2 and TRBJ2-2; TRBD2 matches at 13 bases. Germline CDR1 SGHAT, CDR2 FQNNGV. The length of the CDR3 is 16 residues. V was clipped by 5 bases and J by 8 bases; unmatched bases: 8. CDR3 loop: CASSVTSGRAYGELFF. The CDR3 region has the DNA TGTGCCAGCAGCGTCACTAGCGGGAGGGCCTATGGGGAGCTGTTTTTT.

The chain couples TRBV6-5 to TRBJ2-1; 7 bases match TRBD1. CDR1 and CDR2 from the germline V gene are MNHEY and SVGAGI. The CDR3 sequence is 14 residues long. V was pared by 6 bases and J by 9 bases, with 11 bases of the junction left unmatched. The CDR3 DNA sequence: TGTGCCAGCAGCCCCACAGGGGAAGGAAGTGAGCAGTTCTTC. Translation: CASSPTGEGSEQFF.

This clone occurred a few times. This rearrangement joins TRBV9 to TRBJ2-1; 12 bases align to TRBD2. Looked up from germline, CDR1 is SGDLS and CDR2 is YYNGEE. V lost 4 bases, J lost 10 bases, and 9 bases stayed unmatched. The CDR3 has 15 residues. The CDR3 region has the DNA TGTGCCAGCAGCCCCCGGACTAGCGGGGCCGGGGAGCAGTTCTTC. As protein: CASSPRTSGAGEQFF.